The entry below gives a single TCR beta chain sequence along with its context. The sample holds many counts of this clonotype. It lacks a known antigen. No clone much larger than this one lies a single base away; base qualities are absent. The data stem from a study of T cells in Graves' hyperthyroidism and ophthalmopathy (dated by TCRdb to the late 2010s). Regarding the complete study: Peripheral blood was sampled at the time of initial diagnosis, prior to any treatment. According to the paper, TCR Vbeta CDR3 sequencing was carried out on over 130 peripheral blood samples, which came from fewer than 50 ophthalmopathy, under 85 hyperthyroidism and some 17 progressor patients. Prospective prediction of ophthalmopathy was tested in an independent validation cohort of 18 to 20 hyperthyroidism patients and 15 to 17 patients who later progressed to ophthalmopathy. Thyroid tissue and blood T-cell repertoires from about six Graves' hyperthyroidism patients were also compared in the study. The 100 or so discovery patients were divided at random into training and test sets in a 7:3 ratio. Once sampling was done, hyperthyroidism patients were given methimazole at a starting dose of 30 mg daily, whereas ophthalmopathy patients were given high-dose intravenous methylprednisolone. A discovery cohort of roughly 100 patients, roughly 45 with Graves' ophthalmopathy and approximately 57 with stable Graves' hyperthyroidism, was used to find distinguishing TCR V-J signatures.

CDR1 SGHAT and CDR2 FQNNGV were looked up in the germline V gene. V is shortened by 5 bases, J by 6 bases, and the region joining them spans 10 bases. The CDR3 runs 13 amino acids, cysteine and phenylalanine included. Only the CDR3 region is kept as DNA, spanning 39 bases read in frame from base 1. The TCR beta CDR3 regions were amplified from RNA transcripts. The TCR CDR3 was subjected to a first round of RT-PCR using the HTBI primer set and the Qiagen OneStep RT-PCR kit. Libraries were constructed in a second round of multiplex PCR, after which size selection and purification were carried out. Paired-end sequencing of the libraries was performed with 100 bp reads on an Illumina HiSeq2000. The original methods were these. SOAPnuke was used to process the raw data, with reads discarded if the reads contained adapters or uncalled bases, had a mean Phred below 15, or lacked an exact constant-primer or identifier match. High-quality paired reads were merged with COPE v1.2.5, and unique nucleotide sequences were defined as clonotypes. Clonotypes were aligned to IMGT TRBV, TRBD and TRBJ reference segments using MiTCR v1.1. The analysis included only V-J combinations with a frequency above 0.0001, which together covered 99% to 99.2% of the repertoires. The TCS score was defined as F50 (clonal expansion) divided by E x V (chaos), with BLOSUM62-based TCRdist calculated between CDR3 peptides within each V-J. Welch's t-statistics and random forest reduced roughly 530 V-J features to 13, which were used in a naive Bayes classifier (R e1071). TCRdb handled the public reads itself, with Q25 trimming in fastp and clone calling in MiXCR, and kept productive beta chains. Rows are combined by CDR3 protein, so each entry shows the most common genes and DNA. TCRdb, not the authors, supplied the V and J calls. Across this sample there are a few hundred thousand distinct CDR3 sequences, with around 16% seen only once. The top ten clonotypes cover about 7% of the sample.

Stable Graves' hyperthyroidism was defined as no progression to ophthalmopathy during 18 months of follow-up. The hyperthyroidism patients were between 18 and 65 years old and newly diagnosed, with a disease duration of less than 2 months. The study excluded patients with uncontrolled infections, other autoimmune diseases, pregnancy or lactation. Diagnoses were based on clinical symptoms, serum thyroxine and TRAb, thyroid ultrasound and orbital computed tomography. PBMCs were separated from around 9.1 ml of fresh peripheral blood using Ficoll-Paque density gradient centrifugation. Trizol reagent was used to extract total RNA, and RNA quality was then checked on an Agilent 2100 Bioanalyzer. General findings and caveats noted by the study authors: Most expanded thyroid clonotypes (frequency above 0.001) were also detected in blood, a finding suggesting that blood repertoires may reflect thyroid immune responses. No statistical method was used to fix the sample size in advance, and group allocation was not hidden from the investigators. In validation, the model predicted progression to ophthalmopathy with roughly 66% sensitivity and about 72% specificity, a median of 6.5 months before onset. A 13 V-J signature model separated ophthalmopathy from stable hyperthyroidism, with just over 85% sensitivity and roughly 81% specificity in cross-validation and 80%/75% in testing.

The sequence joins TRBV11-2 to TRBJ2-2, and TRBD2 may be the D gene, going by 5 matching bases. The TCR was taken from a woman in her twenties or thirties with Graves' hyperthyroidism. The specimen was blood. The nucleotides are TGTGCCAGCAGCCCGAGGAGGTCCGGGGAGCTGTTTTTT. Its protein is CASSPRRSGELFF.